What follows describes a single TCR beta chain. What it recognizes is unknown. The sample carries other DNA sequences with the same CDR3. This PCR relied on a set of 60 Vbeta primers and 13 Jbeta primers. Sequencing used immunoSEQ multiplex PCR; TCRdb keeps in-frame clones, though not all of them. The sample carries 95,000 to 150,000 clones, about 80% recorded once. J gave up 5 bases and V 6 bases, and 12 bases lay outside the gene matches. The germline CDR1 and CDR2 sequences are SNHLY and FYNNEI. The CDR3 is 17 residues long. The sample comes from a study of cytomegalovirus exposure and HLA in healthy donors. Study observations and caveats: A few of the chains that were CMV-associated were confirmed in vitro to be specific for CMV antigens. Researchers reported in a later analysis that common viral pathogens appeared linked to several top clusters.

The sequence was obtained from a woman aged 45 to 65 in good health and CMV-seropositive. V is TRBV2 and J is TRBJ2-7; 14 bases agree with TRBD2. The sample taken for sequencing was PBMCs. Here the CDR3 reads CASSGTSGSFVGDEQYF. The CDR3 nucleotides are TGTGCCAGCAGCGGGACTAGCGGGAGTTTTGTTGGGGACGAGCAGTACTTC.